The TCR beta chain under discussion was sequenced for a study of cytomegalovirus exposure and HLA in healthy donors. CDR1 is MNHEY and CDR2 is SMNVEV in the germline V gene (reference sequence). The germline V and J ends were trimmed by 5 bases and 4 bases, with 8 bases remaining between them. The CDR3 contains 12 residues. General study results and limits: TRBV6-2, TRBV6-3 and other indistinguishable V segments were excluded.

In regard to this clone: What it recognizes is unknown. Given a much more abundant clone one base away, this may be a read error.

The PCR contained 60 Vbeta and 13 Jbeta primers. Assay used: immunoSEQ multiplex PCR; TCRdb lists only in-frame clones, some missing. The repertoire holds 150,000 to 200,000 clones, with approximately 70% as singletons. The TCR sequence derives from a man aged 40-49 years in good health and CMV-seropositive. Sequencing was carried out using PBMCs. The J gene is TRBJ1-1, the V gene TRBV27, with D possibly being TRBD1 (5 bases). CDR3 protein: CASSPGGTEAFF. The CDR3 coding sequence is TGTGCCAGCAGTCCGGGGGGCACTGAAGCTTTCTTT.